This TCR beta chain is drawn from a study of T cell clonality in common variable immunodeficiency. General study points: Links between repertoire features and CVID complications were heterogeneity-limited. CVID subjects shared fewer TCRbeta clones than healthy controls did. T cell subpopulation sequencing would be needed to explain CVID clonality.

Sequenced by immunoSEQ multiplex PCR; TCRdb stores in-frame clones only, minus some. This sample has some 43,000 clones, each found more than once. V was pared by 4 bases and J by 0 bases, with 11 bases between. CDR1 KGHSH and CDR2 LQKENI come from the germline V gene. The CDR3 covers 15 residues. Each donor provided about 5 to 8 ml of heparinized whole blood. This clone was observed at least ten times. Antigen unknown. The CDR3 goes on 3 residues after the read ends, and that part is filled in from the germline J gene. The origin of this receptor is a person aged 18-70 years in good health. The J gene is TRBJ2-3, the V gene TRBV18; TRBD1 might be the D (5 bases). The sample taken for sequencing was peripheral blood mononuclear cells. CDR3 amino acids: CASSQTETSTDTQYF. The DNA read from the CDR3 is TGTGCCAGCTCACAGACAGAAACTAGCACAGATACG.